This T cell receptor beta chain was identified during a study of blood T cell repertoires in COVID-19. Study at large: Acute-phase and convalescent COVID-19 samples originated in the United States, Italy and Spain. T cells, B-cell-depleted T cells, or PBMCs supplied cDNA or gDNA.

Patients at the Seattle site were enrolled during active infection and followed longitudinally. In the source study's methods: Reference gene primer amplification gave nucleated cell count estimates. Profiling relied on immunoSEQ multiplex PCR, and the TCRdb table lists in-frame clones only, not all of them. The DNA was the basis for D and trimming; V, J and clone size are from that table. The sample has 150,000 to 250,000 clones, approximately 94% seen once. Sequenced sample: peripheral blood. This sequence originates from a young man with COVID-19, enrolled during active disease.

Here the CDR3 reads CASSPGWGGGAEDTQYF. The CDR3 bases are TGCGCCAGCAGCCCGGGCTGGGGCGGGGGGGCCGAAGATACGCAGTATTTT. The chain combines TRBV4-1 with TRBJ2-3, with 9 bases identical to TRBD2. The CDR3 covers 17 residues. The trim removed 4 bases at V and 5 bases at J, leaving 13 bases unmatched. Germline V gene lookup returns CDR1 MGHRA and CDR2 YSYEKL.